One and the same sample provided the 19 T cell receptor beta chains below, sequenced in a study of T cell repertoires in cytomegalovirus infection. One entry per CDR3 protein results from TCRdb running MiXCR on the reads. The sample yields around 550,000 distinct CDR3 sequences, less than 30% seen once. Sequencing was carried out using PBMCs. These receptors were obtained from a human donor in good health (CMV status not recorded). Some clones in this sample may be carry-over from other donors' samples.

This chain links TRBV2 with TRBJ2-3; 7 nucleotides align to TRBD1. CDR1 SNHLY and CDR2 FYNNEI come from the germline V gene. The V segment lost 4 bases and the J segment 0 bases; nucleotides outside the gene matches: 10. This CDR3 has 17 amino acids. The CDR3 region has the DNA TGTGCCAGCAGTGGGCCTCGACCAGGGGGAAGCACAGATACGCAGTATTTT. It encodes CASSGPRPGGSTDTQYF.

The chain has TRBV12-3 or TRBV12-4 and TRBJ1-3; D is ambiguous. The germline V and J ends were trimmed by 0 bases and 3 bases, with 12 bases remaining between them. This CDR3 is built from 16 residues. The chain's CDR3 is CASSLATDQDGNTIYF. In DNA form, the CDR3 reads TGTGCCAGCAGTTTAGCAACCGATCAGGATGGAAACACCATATATTTT.

The chain uses TRBV20-1 and TRBJ1-4, with 7 nucleotides matching TRBD1. Germline CDR1 is DFQATT and CDR2 is SNEGSKA (reference sequence). Trimming cost V 5 bases and J 8 bases; bases outside gene matches: 8. The length of the CDR3 is 13 residues. The CDR3 here is CSARRGQGEKLFF. CDR3 DNA: TGCAGTGCTCGAAGGGGGCAAGGGGAAAAACTGTTTTTT.

J is TRBJ1-5 and V is TRBV28; maybe TRBD1 (5 bases). With 1 base removed from V and 0 bases from J, the gap between germline ends came to 13 bases. The CDR3 covers 17 residues. The germline CDR1 and CDR2 sequences are MDHEN and SYDVKM. CDR3 bases: TGTGCCAGCAGTTTATACTTTGGAGGGGATAGCAATCAGCCCCAGCATTTT. Translating it yields CASSLYFGGDSNQPQHF.

This clonotype has only a few counts. V gene TRBV11-2 combines with J gene TRBJ2-7; D is unresolved. CDR3 size: 12 residues. Germline V gene sequence: CDR1 SGHAT, CDR2 FQNNGV. V was pared by 5 bases and J by 9 bases, with 14 bases between. Here the CDR3 reads CASSPTPRLQYF. The CDR3 nucleotides are TGTGCCAGCAGCCCAACCCCTAGGTTGCAGTACTTC. Based on the CDR3 plus reference TRBV11-2 and TRBJ2-7, the full variable domain is EAGVAQSPRYKIIEKRQSVAFWCNPISGHATLYWYQQILGQGPKLLIQFQNNGVVDDSQLPKDRFSAERLKGVDSTLKIQPAKLEDSAVYLCASSPTPRLQYFGPGTRLTVT.

The chain has TRBV20-1 and TRBJ2-1, with D hard to call. V shed 6 bases and J shed 15 bases, with 18 bases lying between them. Germline lookup yields CDR1 DFQATT and CDR2 SNEGSKA (reference sequence). This CDR3 is built from 11 residues. The CDR3 reads CSASTPRVLFF. In DNA, the CDR3 is TGCAGTGCCAGTACCCCAAGAGTACTGTTCTTC.

This clonotype showed up just a few times. J is TRBJ2-1 and V is TRBV6-2 or TRBV6-3; 10 bases agree with TRBD1. Looked up from germline, CDR1 is MNHEY and CDR2 is SVGEGT. The CDR3 extends over 15 amino acids. J was trimmed by 7 bases and V by 5 bases; bases with no gene match: 8. As DNA, the CDR3 is TGTGCCAGCAGTCCTGGACAGGGGGTGGTAAATGAGCAGTTCTTC. Translating it yields CASSPGQGVVNEQFF.

V gene TRBV10-3 combines with J gene TRBJ2-5; 14 bases agree with TRBD2. This CDR3 contains 17 residues. Looked up from germline, CDR1 is ENHRY and CDR2 is SYGVKD. Germline trimming cut 6 bases from V and 1 base from J; bases unmatched to any gene: 7. CDR3 sequence: CAISPTSGRDFQETQYF. The CDR3 DNA reads as TGTGCCATCAGCCCGACTAGCGGGAGGGACTTCCAAGAGACCCAGTACTTC.

CDR3 sequence reads: CAWSVPGHPYEQYV. The CDR3, as DNA: TGTGCCTGGAGTGTACCCGGCCACCCCTACGAGCAGTACGTC. V usage is TRBV30 and J usage is TRBJ2-7; D remains ambiguous. Germline V CDR1 and CDR2: GTSNPN, SVGIG (reference sequence). The ends were cut back, 0 bases at V and 2 bases at J, with 11 bases in the middle. The CDR3 covers 14 residues.

Only a few counts were recorded for this clonotype. The genes are TRBV6-5 and TRBJ1-3; 8 bases align to TRBD1. Losses at the gene ends were 0 bases for V and 4 bases for J; bases not matched to a gene: 5. Germline V gives CDR1 MNHEY, CDR2 SVGAGI. This CDR3 comprises 16 residues. CDR3: CASSYSSGQGGNTIYF. CDR3 DNA: TGTGCCAGCAGTTACTCGTCTGGACAGGGAGGAAACACCATATATTTT.

The V call is TRBV30, the J call TRBJ1-2; D is undetermined. Germline V gene data show CDR1 as GTSNPN and CDR2 as SVGIG (reference sequence). V lost 2 bases and J 1 base, leaving 14 bases between the germline ends. This CDR3 spans 15 amino acids. Here the CDR3 DNA reads TGTGCCTGGAGTTTCTTCTCGGGCTTTAACTATGGCTACACCTTC. It codes for CAWSFFSGFNYGYTF.

About this clonotype itself: Since a much larger clone is just one base distant, this may be a read error. The chain combines TRBV7-2 with TRBJ1-3; 7 positions match TRBD1. Germline loops: CDR1 SGHTA, CDR2 FQGNSA. This CDR3 has 16 amino acids. For the CDR3, the DNA is TGTGCCTGCAGCTCGCCCCGGGACAGCTCTGGAAACACCATATATTTT. Its translation: CACSSPRDSSGNTIYF. The complete variable domain, with remaining parts taken from reference TRBV7-2 and TRBJ1-3, reads GAGVSQSPSNKVTEKGKDVELRCDPISGHTALYWYRQSLGQGLEFLIYFQGNSAPDKSGLPSDRFSAERTGGSVSTLTIQRTQQEDSAVYLCACSSPRDSSGNTIYFGEGSWLTVV.

This clonotype was seen a handful of times. The rearrangement links TRBV4-3 to TRBJ2-3; D is tentatively TRBD1 or TRBD2 (6 bases each). The V and J ends lost 0 bases and 1 base respectively, with 17 bases between them. The CDR3 has 18 residues. Germline V lookup: CDR1 LGHNA, CDR2 YSLEER. The CDR3 DNA reads as TGCGCCAGCAGCCAAGATGGGTCGGGGGCGTGGGGCACAGATACGCAGTATTTT. Translating gives CASSQDGSGAWGTDTQYF.

This sequence joins TRBV28 and TRBJ2-7, with TRBD2 as a possible D gene (5 bases). The CDR3 contains 15 residues. Deletions cut 4 bases from V and 7 bases from J, with 20 bases between. Germline-derived CDR1 and CDR2 are MDHEN and SYDVKM. CDR3 region: CASSSGRGRDMEQYF. CDR3 nucleotide sequence: TGTGCCAGCAGTTCCGGACGGGGTCGAGATATGGAGCAGTACTTC.

The chain carries TRBV19 and TRBJ2-1, with D possibly TRBD2 on 6 matching bases. CDR1 is LNHDA, CDR2 SQIVND, per germline (reference sequence). The ends were cut back, 7 bases at V and 2 bases at J, with 15 bases in the middle. This CDR3 comprises 15 residues. CDR3 DNA sequence: TGTGCCAGTACCTCGGAGGGGCTAGCCTACAATGAGCAGTTCTTC. This translates into CASTSEGLAYNEQFF. Variable domain in full (rest from reference TRBV19 and TRBJ2-1): DGGITQSPKYLFRKEGQNVTLSCEQNLNHDAMYWYRQDPGQGLRLIYYSQIVNDFQKGDIAEGYSVSREKKESFPLTVTSAQKNPTAFYLCASTSEGLAYNEQFFGPGTRLTVL.

As for this clonotype: A read error may account for a junction end that differs from germline. The chain combines TRBV28 with TRBJ1-5; tentatively, D is TRBD1 (5 bases). Germline CDR1 and CDR2: MDHEN and SYDVKM. The CDR3 covers 11 residues. The CDR3 DNA reads TGTGCCAGCAGTTTATATGGGGCCATGACATTT. Residues: CASSLYGAMTF.

V is TRBV19 and J is TRBJ1-4; TRBD1 aligns across 7 bases. Germline values: CDR1 LNHDA, CDR2 SQIVND (reference sequence). Trimming took 6 bases from V and 5 from J; bases not matched to a gene: 9. The CDR3 covers 15 residues. The CDR3 loop is CASRGGTALNEKLFF. CDR3 DNA sequence: TGTGCCAGTAGGGGGGGGACAGCGCTGAATGAAAAACTGTTTTTT.

This clonotype was seen only a few times. The chain combines TRBV19 with TRBJ2-2, with 11 positions matching TRBD2. Looked up from germline, CDR1 is LNHDA and CDR2 is SQIVND (reference sequence). The V and J ends lost 6 bases and 6 bases, in that order; junction bases with no gene match: 3. The CDR3 contains 14 residues. The CDR3 protein is CASRLAGGSGELFF. The DNA of the CDR3 is TGTGCCAGTAGGCTAGCGGGAGGATCCGGGGAGCTGTTTTTT.

This clonotype showed up just a few times. The chain employs TRBV15 and TRBJ2-1; no definite D call. The V end was cut by 0 bases, the J end by 13 bases, with 13 bases between. This CDR3 comprises 13 residues. Germline-derived CDR1 and CDR2 are LNHNV and YYDKDF (reference sequence). CDR3 in DNA: TGTGCCACCAGCAGAGATATGGCCCGACGACAGTTCTTC. As protein: CATSRDMARRQFF.